Below are 27 T cell receptor beta chains sequenced from a single sample in a study of blood T cell repertoires in COVID-19. Sequenced by immunoSEQ multiplex PCR; TCRdb stores in-frame clones only, minus some. Here the sample spans around 150,000 clones, around 83% being singletons. The sequenced sample consisted of peripheral blood. These receptors were collected from a woman in her fifties or sixties in a cohort sampled during active or convalescent COVID-19.

The chain is built from TRBV6-1 and TRBJ1-4; D possibly corresponds to TRBD1 (6 bases). V shed 4 bases and J shed 0 bases, with 12 bases lying between them. The CDR3 length is 16 residues. Per the germline V gene, CDR1 is MNHNS and CDR2 is SASEGT. CDR3 in amino acids: CASSGQGIATNEKLFF. For the CDR3, the DNA is TGTGCCAGCAGTGGGCAGGGGATCGCAACTAATGAAAAACTGTTTTTT.

This chain links TRBV6-2 or TRBV6-3 with TRBJ2-3; no definite D call. V was cut by 5 bases and J by 5 bases, with 8 bases left in between. CDR1 is MNHEY and CDR2 is SVGEGT in the germline V gene. The CDR3 has 12 residues. CDR3 nucleotide sequence: TGTGCCAGCAGTGGGCTGGAAGATACGCAGTATTTT. Amino acid sequence: CASSGLEDTQYF.

This chain links TRBV27 with TRBJ2-1, with D maybe TRBD1 (5 bases). Trimming removed 1 base at V and 5 bases at J, with 9 bases between. The CDR3 length is 14 residues. The V gene's germline CDR1 is MNHEY and CDR2 SMNVEV (reference sequence). CDR3 bases: TGTGCCAGCAGTTTATGGCGGACAAACAATGAGCAGTTCTTC. Amino acid sequence: CASSLWRTNNEQFF.

This sequence joins TRBV4-3 and TRBJ1-2, with D maybe TRBD1 (5 bases). CDR1 LGHNA and CDR2 YSLEER come from the germline V gene. This CDR3 spans 14 amino acids. V shed 3 bases and J shed 6 bases, with 14 bases lying between them. CDR3 nucleotides: TGCGCCAGCAGCCACCAGGGCCGGCCCGATGGCTACACCTTC. Protein product: CASSHQGRPDGYTF.

This clone was seen just once. This chain links TRBV3-1 (or the pseudogene TRBV3-2) with TRBJ1-6; D unclear. The V end lost 4 bases, the J end lost 8 bases, and 12 bases lay between the germline ends. CDR1 LGHDT and CDR2 YNNKEL come from the germline V gene (reference sequence). The CDR3 spans 14 residues. CDR3 coding DNA: TGTGCCAGCAGCCGGATCGGGGTTGATTCACCCCTCCACTTT. Translated: CASSRIGVDSPLHF.

The CDR3 DNA reads as TGCAGCGTTGGTTCAGGGCAGGGGGTTGGTTGGCAGTATTTT. Amino acid sequence: CSVGSGQGVGWQYF. The gene calls are TRBV29-1 and TRBJ2-3, with 7 bases lining up with TRBD1. Trimming removed 4 bases from V and 11 bases from J; junction bases left unmatched: 15. CDR3 length equals 14 residues. Germline CDR1 and CDR2: SQVTM and ANQGSEA.

The V call is TRBV7-2, the J call TRBJ2-1; 12 positions match TRBD2. This CDR3 is built from 19 residues. Germline V lookup: CDR1 SGHTA, CDR2 FQGNSA. V was clipped by 1 base and J by 7 bases; unmatched bases: 14. The CDR3: CASSLVPLAGGQGENEQFF. The CDR3 nucleotides read TGTGCCAGCAGCTTAGTCCCCCTAGCGGGGGGGCAGGGGGAGAATGAGCAGTTCTTC.

This clone was detected once. The CDR3: CASSSPAGLAGGRYEQYF. The CDR3 region has the DNA TGTGCCAGCAGCTCACCCGCTGGACTAGCGGGGGGGCGCTACGAGCAGTACTTC. The chain is built from TRBV7-2 and TRBJ2-7; 15 bases match TRBD2. The ends lost 4 bases at V and 3 bases at J; junction bases unmatched: 10. The CDR3 length is 18 residues. Germline V gives CDR1 SGHTA, CDR2 FQGNSA.

In this sample, this clone turned up once. The V gene is TRBV6-1, the J gene TRBJ1-1; TRBD1 might be the D (5 bases). Trimming shortened V by 0 bases and J by 0 bases, and 14 bases separated the two germline ends. From germline, CDR1 is MNHNS and CDR2 SASEGT. The CDR3 is made up of 17 amino acids. DNA of the CDR3: TGTGCCAGCAGTGAAGCGCTTGCGGGACCACTGAACACTGAAGCTTTCTTT. This gives the protein CASSEALAGPLNTEAFF.

The V and J genes are TRBV5-1 and TRBJ1-1, with 11 bases lining up with TRBD1. V shed 2 bases and J 1 base; nucleotides not matched to a gene: 1. CDR3 size: 15 residues. CDR1 is SGHRS, CDR2 YFSETQ, per germline. The CDR3 coding sequence is TGCGCCAGCAGCTTCGGGACAGGGGGGAACACTGAAGCTTTCTTT. Residues: CASSFGTGGNTEAFF.

In DNA form, the CDR3 reads TGTGCCAGCAGCCAGTGGGGCTCAGATCAGCCCCAGCATTTT. It encodes CASSQWGSDQPQHF. This sequence joins TRBV3-1 (or the pseudogene TRBV3-2) and TRBJ1-5, with D perhaps TRBD1 (5 bases). The V end lost 3 bases, the J end lost 5 bases, and 11 bases lay between the germline ends. This CDR3 comprises 14 residues. Germline CDR1 and CDR2: LGHDT and YNNKEL (reference sequence).

V usage is TRBV29-1 and J usage is TRBJ2-7, with 8 bases matching TRBD2. The CDR3 sequence is 13 residues long. Germline-derived CDR1 and CDR2 are SQVTM and ANQGSEA. V was clipped by 6 bases and J by 6 bases; unmatched bases: 10. The CDR3 is CSVATLRGGEQYF. DNA of the CDR3: TGCAGCGTCGCGACACTACGGGGGGGCGAGCAGTACTTC.

The rearrangement uses TRBV5-1 and TRBJ2-3; D gene ambiguous. CDR1 SGHRS and CDR2 YFSETQ come from the germline V gene. The V end was cut by 4 bases, the J end by 0 bases, with 6 bases between. The CDR3 contains 13 residues. The CDR3 coding sequence is TGCGCCAGCAGCACCGGTAGCACAGATACGCAGTATTTT. This translates into CASSTGSTDTQYF. Full variable domain (remainder filled in from reference TRBV5-1 and TRBJ2-3): KAGVTQTPRYLIKTRGQQVTLSCSPISGHRSVSWYQQTPGQGLQFLFEYFSETQRNKGNFPGRFSGRQFSNSRSEMNVSTLELGDSALYLCASSTGSTDTQYFGPGTRLTVL.

A single count supports this clone. The CDR3 spells CASDGTGGYYSNQPQHF. CDR3 bases: TGTGCCAGTGATGGGACAGGGGGCTATTATAGCAATCAGCCCCAGCATTTT. V and J are TRBV19 and TRBJ1-5, with 12 bases matching TRBD1. J gave up 0 bases and V 8 bases, and 8 bases lay outside the gene matches. CDR1 LNHDA and CDR2 SQIVND come from the germline V gene (reference sequence). The CDR3 consists of 17 residues.

The chain links TRBV3-1 (or the pseudogene TRBV3-2) to TRBJ2-1; weak D call: TRBD2 (6 bases). The CDR3 is 13 residues long. The ends were cut back, 5 bases at V and 3 bases at J, with 8 bases in the middle. Looked up from germline, CDR1 is LGHDT and CDR2 is YNNKEL (reference sequence). The CDR3 sequence is CASSGRGYNEQFF. CDR3 sequence (DNA): TGTGCCAGCAGCGGGCGGGGCTACAATGAGCAGTTCTTC.

The CDR3 DNA is TGTGCCAGCAGTTACTCGATATCGTCAGGCTACGAGCAGTACTTC. Encoded protein: CASSYSISSGYEQYF. This sequence joins TRBV6-5 and TRBJ2-7; D remains unclear. The CDR3 extends over 15 amino acids. The ends were cut back, 0 bases at V and 3 bases at J, with 12 bases in the middle. Per the germline V gene, CDR1 is MNHEY and CDR2 is SVGAGI.

The chain uses TRBV5-1 and TRBJ1-4; D might be TRBD1 (6 bases). The CDR3 runs to 14 residues. CDR1 is SGHRS and CDR2 is YFSETQ in the germline V gene. V was pared by 1 base and J by 12 bases, with 16 bases between. CDR3 DNA: TGCGCCAGCAGCTTGTCGGGGGGCCTCGAGGAACTGTTTTTT. It translates to CASSLSGGLEELFF.

The chain recombines TRBV2 with TRBJ2-5, with D tentatively TRBD1 (5 bases). Germline values: CDR1 SNHLY, CDR2 FYNNEI. V lost 3 bases and J lost 2, with 10 bases in between. The length of the CDR3 is 14 residues. The CDR3 DNA is TGTGCCAGCAGTGACAGGGTAGATCAAGAGACCCAGTACTTC. Its translation is CASSDRVDQETQYF.

On this clone: At the DNA level, this CDR3 is encoded by other sequences in the same sample as well. The chain carries TRBV3-1 (or the pseudogene TRBV3-2) and TRBJ1-1; TRBD1 agrees at 7 bases. V dropped 4 bases and J dropped 1; count of bases not matched to a gene: 3. This CDR3 is 14 amino acids long. CDR1 and CDR2 from the germline V gene are LGHDT and YNNKEL (reference sequence). The CDR3 DNA reads TGTGCCAGCAGCCTGACAGGGAGGAACACTGAAGCTTTCTTT. It is translated as CASSLTGRNTEAFF.

The chain's CDR3 is CASAFAGLATPDTQYF. CDR3 nucleotide sequence: TGTGCCAGCGCCTTTGCGGGACTAGCTACCCCAGATACGCAGTATTTT. The chain carries TRBV5-8 and TRBJ2-3; TRBD2 agrees at 9 bases. V was clipped by 7 bases and J by 4 bases; unmatched bases: 13. CDR1 is SGHTS and CDR2 is YDEGEE in the germline V gene. The CDR3 covers 16 residues.

This clone was picked up one time. This chain connects TRBV30 to TRBJ1-1; the D is unclear. Germline V CDR1 and CDR2: GTSNPN, SVGIG (reference sequence). This CDR3 is built from 13 residues. Trimming removed 5 bases from V and 2 bases from J, with 12 bases in between. The CDR3 coding sequence is TGTGCCTGGGAGGTTCAGGTCAACACTGAAGCTTTCTTT. Protein product: CAWEVQVNTEAFF. Full variable domain (outside the CDR3, taken from reference TRBV30 and TRBJ1-1): SQTIHQWPATLVQPVGSPLSLECTVEGTSNPNLYWYRQAAGRGLQLLFYSVGIGQISSEVPQNLSASRPQDRQFILSSKKLLLSDSGFYLCAWEVQVNTEAFFGQGTRLTVV.

The chain employs TRBV30 and TRBJ2-7, with D perhaps TRBD1 (6 bases). The CDR3 consists of 15 residues. Germline CDR1 is GTSNPN and CDR2 is SVGIG (reference sequence). With 2 bases removed from V and 0 bases from J, the gap between germline ends came to 14 bases. The CDR3 here is CAWSPPGQSSYEQYF. The CDR3 DNA follows: TGTGCCTGGAGTCCACCGGGACAAAGCTCCTACGAGCAGTACTTC. The whole variable domain, filled in from reference TRBV30 and TRBJ2-7, reads SQTIHQWPATLVQPVGSPLSLECTVEGTSNPNLYWYRQAAGRGLQLLFYSVGIGQISSEVPQNLSASRPQDRQFILSSKKLLLSDSGFYLCAWSPPGQSSYEQYFGPGTRLTVT.

The chain employs TRBV5-6 and TRBJ1-3; TRBD1 matches at 10 bases. The V segment lost 4 bases and the J segment 1 base; nucleotides outside the gene matches: 14. CDR1 and CDR2 (germline): SGHDT, YYEEEE. The CDR3 extends over 19 amino acids. CDR3 sequence: CASSHRLWDRGRSGNTIYF. DNA of the CDR3: TGTGCCAGCAGCCACAGGTTGTGGGACAGGGGAAGGTCTGGAAACACCATATATTTT.

The J gene is TRBJ2-3, the V gene TRBV3-1 (or the pseudogene TRBV3-2), with no clear D. The germline CDR1 and CDR2 sequences are LGHDT and YNNKEL (reference sequence). Trimming pared 3 bases from V and 0 bases from J, leaving 7 bases between. This CDR3 spans 14 amino acids. Here the CDR3 reads CASSQESSTDTQYF. The CDR3 DNA reads TGTGCCAGCAGCCAGGAGTCTAGCACAGATACGCAGTATTTT.

This chain joins TRBV19 and TRBJ1-4; 7 nucleotides match TRBD1. Germline V gene data show CDR1 as LNHDA and CDR2 as SQIVND (reference sequence). The CDR3 sequence is 14 residues long. With 3 bases clipped from V and 4 bases from J, the junction kept 2 bases outside the gene matches. CDR3 DNA: TGTGCCAGTAGTATCGGGACAGATAATGAAAAACTGTTTTTT. It translates to CASSIGTDNEKLFF.

V and J are TRBV4-3 and TRBJ1-4; TRBD1 is a possible D gene (5 bases). The CDR3 spans 17 residues. Germline-derived CDR1 and CDR2 are LGHNA and YSLEER. Trimming took 0 bases from V and 8 from J, leaving 19 bases between them. The CDR3 loop reads CASSQDYARGEGEKLFF. CDR3 bases: TGCGCCAGCAGCCAAGATTATGCCCGGGGGGAGGGGGAAAAACTGTTTTTT.

The rearrangement links TRBV19 to TRBJ2-3; 11 bases align to TRBD2. This CDR3 is built from 15 residues. CDR1 LNHDA and CDR2 SQIVND come from the germline V gene (reference sequence). The junction had 6 bases not matched to a gene; V was cut back by 6 bases and J by 4 bases. CDR3 DNA: TGTGCCAGTAGGCATAGCGGGGGGGCCCCAGATACGCAGTATTTT. As protein: CASRHSGGAPDTQYF.